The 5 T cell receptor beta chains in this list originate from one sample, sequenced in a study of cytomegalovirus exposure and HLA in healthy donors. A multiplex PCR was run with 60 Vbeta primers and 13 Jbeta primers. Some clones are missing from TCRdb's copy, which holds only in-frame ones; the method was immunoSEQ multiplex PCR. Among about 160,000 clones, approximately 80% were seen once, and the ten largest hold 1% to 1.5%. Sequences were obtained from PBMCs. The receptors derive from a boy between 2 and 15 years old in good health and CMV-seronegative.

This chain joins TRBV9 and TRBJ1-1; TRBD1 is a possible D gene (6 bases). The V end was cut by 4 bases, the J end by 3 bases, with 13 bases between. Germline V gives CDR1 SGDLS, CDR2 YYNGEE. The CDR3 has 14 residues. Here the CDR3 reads CASSPIPGDTEAFF. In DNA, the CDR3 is TGTGCCAGCAGCCCCATTCCAGGGGACACTGAAGCTTTCTTT.

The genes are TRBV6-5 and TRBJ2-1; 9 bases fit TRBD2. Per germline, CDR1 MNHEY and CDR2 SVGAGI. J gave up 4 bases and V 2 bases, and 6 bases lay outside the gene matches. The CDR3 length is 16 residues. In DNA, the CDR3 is TGTGCCAGCAGTTACCAGGGGCTAGCGGGGTACAATGAGCAGTTCTTC. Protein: CASSYQGLAGYNEQFF.

CDR3 protein: CASSTQTSGRSYNEQFF. The CDR3 region has the DNA TGTGCCAGCAGCACACAAACTAGCGGGAGGTCCTACAATGAGCAGTTCTTC. The gene calls are TRBV7-6 and TRBJ2-1, with 12 nucleotides matching TRBD2. The germline V gene encodes CDR1 SGHVS and CDR2 FNYEAQ. V dropped 5 bases and J dropped 1; count of bases not matched to a gene: 6. The CDR3 spans 17 residues.

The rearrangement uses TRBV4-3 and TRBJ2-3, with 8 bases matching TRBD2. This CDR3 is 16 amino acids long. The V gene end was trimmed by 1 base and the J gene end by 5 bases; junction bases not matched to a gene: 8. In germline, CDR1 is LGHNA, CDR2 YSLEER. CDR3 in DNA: TGCGCCAGCAGCCAAGGGCAGCGGGAGTTTGGAGATACGCAGTATTTT. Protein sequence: CASSQGQREFGDTQYF.

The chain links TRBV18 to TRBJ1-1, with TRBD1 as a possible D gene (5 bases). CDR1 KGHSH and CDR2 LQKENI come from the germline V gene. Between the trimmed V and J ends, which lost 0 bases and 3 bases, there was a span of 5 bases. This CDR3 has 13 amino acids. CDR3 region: CASSPPGHTEAFF. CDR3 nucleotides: TGTGCCAGCTCACCACCGGGGCACACTGAAGCTTTCTTT.